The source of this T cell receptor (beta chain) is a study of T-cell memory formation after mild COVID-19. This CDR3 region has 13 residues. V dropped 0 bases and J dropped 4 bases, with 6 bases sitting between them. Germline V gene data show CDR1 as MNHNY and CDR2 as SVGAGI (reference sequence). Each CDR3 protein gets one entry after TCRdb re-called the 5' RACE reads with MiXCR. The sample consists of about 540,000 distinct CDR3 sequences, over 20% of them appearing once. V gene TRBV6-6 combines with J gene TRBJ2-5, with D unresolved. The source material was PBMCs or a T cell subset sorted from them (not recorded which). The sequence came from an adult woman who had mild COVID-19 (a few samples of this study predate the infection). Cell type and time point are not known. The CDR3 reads CASSYSHGETQYF. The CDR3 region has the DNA TGTGCCAGCAGTTACTCGCACGGAGAGACCCAGTACTTC.